Below, 31 T cell receptor beta chains from the same sample are listed, as sequenced in a study of shared clonotypes between healthy human individuals. Generated by immunoSEQ multiplex PCR, the TCRdb table keeps only in-frame clones and is missing some. Altogether hundreds of thousands of clones are present, approximately 95% being singletons, with the ten largest covering 0.06%. What was sequenced was naive CD4+ T cells sorted from blood. Subset described: CD45RA+ positively selected. The origin of the receptors is a woman in her twenties or thirties in good health.

This rearrangement joins TRBV2 to TRBJ2-7; 10 bases are a match to TRBD2. This CDR3 is built from 15 residues. The V gene's germline CDR1 is SNHLY and CDR2 FYNNEI. Unmatched junction bases numbered 3, after V lost 2 bases and J lost 2 bases. The CDR3 sequence: CASSETSGIPYEQYF. The CDR3 DNA sequence: TGTGCCAGCAGTGAAACTAGCGGGATCCCCTACGAGCAGTACTTC.

The chain uses TRBV2 and TRBJ2-7; 7 positions agree with TRBD1. The CDR3 consists of 13 residues. The trim removed 7 bases at V and 4 bases at J, leaving 7 bases unmatched. Germline values: CDR1 SNHLY, CDR2 FYNNEI. The CDR3 DNA is TGTGCCAGCAACCGGGACAGAAGGTACGAGCAGTACTTC. Amino acid sequence: CASNRDRRYEQYF.

V is TRBV18 and J is TRBJ1-1, with D uncertain. V lost 4 bases and J 4 bases, leaving 13 bases between the germline ends. This CDR3 spans 14 amino acids. Germline CDR1 KGHSH, CDR2 LQKENI. CDR3 sequence reads: CASSQTDGSTEAFF. DNA of the CDR3: TGTGCCAGCTCACAGACGGACGGGAGCACTGAAGCTTTCTTT.

The chain couples TRBV4-1 to TRBJ2-7, with 11 nucleotides matching TRBD2. V was clipped by 3 bases and J by 2 bases; unmatched bases: 6. Per the germline V gene, CDR1 is MGHRA and CDR2 is YSYEKL. The CDR3 loop spans 16 amino acids. This CDR3 is CASSHSLAGAPYEQYF. The CDR3 DNA reads TGCGCCAGCAGCCATTCACTAGCGGGAGCTCCCTACGAGCAGTACTTC.

CDR3 nucleotides: TGTGCCACCAGCAGAGATGGGAGCGGGAGCTATGAGCAGTTCTTC. This encodes CATSRDGSGSYEQFF. V is TRBV15 and J is TRBJ2-1, with 8 positions matching TRBD2. Unmatched junction bases numbered 6, after V lost 0 bases and J lost 8 bases. Germline lookup yields CDR1 LNHNV and CDR2 YYDKDF (reference sequence). CDR3 length: 15 residues.

The chain links TRBV6-5 to TRBJ2-7; TRBD1 matches at 7 bases. This CDR3 has 14 amino acids. Germline lookup yields CDR1 MNHEY and CDR2 SVGAGI. The V gene end was trimmed by 5 bases and the J gene end by 3 bases; junction bases not matched to a gene: 7. The CDR3 is CASSDHRDSYEQYF. The CDR3 DNA follows: TGTGCCAGCAGTGACCACAGGGACAGCTACGAGCAGTACTTC.

This clone was picked up one time. The chain joins TRBV29-1 to TRBJ1-4; D is undetermined. Deletions cut 6 bases from V and 7 bases from J, with 18 bases between. CDR1 is SQVTM and CDR2 is ANQGSEA in the germline V gene. This CDR3 has 14 residues. The CDR3 reads CSVGNAGIGEKLFF. In nucleotides, the CDR3 is TGCAGCGTGGGGAACGCGGGGATCGGTGAAAAACTGTTTTTT. The full variable domain, rest sourced from reference TRBV29-1 and TRBJ1-4, is SAVISQKPSRDICQRGTSLTIQCQVDSQVTMMFWYRQQPGQSLTLIATANQGSEATYESGFVIDKFPISRPNLTFSTLTVSNMSPEDSSIYLCSVGNAGIGEKLFFGSGTQLSVL.

V usage is TRBV5-4 and J usage is TRBJ2-1; D tentatively reads TRBD1 or TRBD2 (6 bases each). Trimming left V 0 bases short and J 4 bases short, with 17 bases between. Germline V gives CDR1 SGHNT, CDR2 YYREEE (reference sequence). This CDR3 has 17 amino acids. This CDR3 is CASSLGRKGGPYNEQFF. The CDR3 DNA follows: TGTGCCAGCAGCTTGGGACGAAAGGGGGGACCTTACAATGAGCAGTTCTTC.

This chain uses TRBV19 with TRBJ1-2; a weak D match, TRBD1 (6 bases). CDR3 length: 16 amino acids. Deletions cut 8 bases from V and 4 bases from J, with 23 bases between. CDR1 LNHDA and CDR2 SQIVND come from the germline V gene (reference sequence). Here the CDR3 reads CASATLPGGQSYGYTF. DNA for the CDR3: TGTGCCAGTGCCACCCTACCGGGCGGACAGAGCTATGGCTACACCTTC. The complete variable domain, with remaining parts taken from reference TRBV19 and TRBJ1-2, reads DGGITQSPKYLFRKEGQNVTLSCEQNLNHDAMYWYRQDPGQGLRLIYYSQIVNDFQKGDIAEGYSVSREKKESFPLTVTSAQKNPTAFYLCASATLPGGQSYGYTFGSGTRLTVV.

In its sample, this clone was seen once. The genes are TRBV5-1 and TRBJ1-3, with 9 positions matching TRBD1. The CDR3 length is 14 residues. Germline loops: CDR1 SGHRS, CDR2 YFSETQ. J lost 5 bases, V lost 4 bases, and 4 bases had no gene match. The chain's CDR3 is CASSPGQGRNTIYF. In nucleotides, the CDR3 is TGCGCCAGCAGCCCGGGACAGGGAAGAAACACCATATATTTT.

V and J are TRBV6-5 and TRBJ2-6; D call uncertain. The CDR3 loop spans 15 amino acids. The germline V gene has CDR1 MNHEY and CDR2 SVGAGI. Trimming shortened V by 4 bases and J by 1 base, and 8 bases separated the two germline ends. As DNA, the CDR3 is TGTGCCAGCAGTTTTTCCCAGTCTGGGGCCAACGTCCTGACTTTC. Translated, it gives CASSFSQSGANVLTF.

J is TRBJ2-1 and V is TRBV5-4; TRBD2 is a possible D gene (6 bases). The V and J ends lost 1 base and 0 bases respectively, with 11 bases between them. Germline CDR1 and CDR2: SGHNT and YYREEE (reference sequence). The CDR3 is 16 residues long. The chain's CDR3 is CASSLSAGSSYNEQFF. Here the CDR3 DNA reads TGTGCCAGCAGCTTGTCCGCGGGGAGCTCCTACAATGAGCAGTTCTTC.

This clone was found a few times. The chain recombines TRBV4-2 with TRBJ2-2; the D is unclear. The V end was cut by 0 bases, the J end by 2 bases, with 19 bases between. Germline CDR1 LGHNA, CDR2 YNFKEQ. CDR3 length: 19 amino acids. The chain's CDR3 is CASSQEYLTVRRNTGELFF. The CDR3 nucleotides are TGTGCCAGCAGCCAAGAATATCTAACAGTCAGACGTAACACCGGGGAGCTGTTTTTT.

J is TRBJ2-5 and V is TRBV4-1; TRBD2 matches at 7 bases. The J call may be faulty, since TRBJ2-7 better matches the DNA end. This CDR3 has 15 residues. CDR1 is MGHRA, CDR2 YSYEKL, per germline. The CDR3 loop reads CASRPSPGGSGEQYF. In nucleotides, the CDR3 is TGCGCCAGCAGGCCGAGCCCAGGCGGGAGCGGCGAGCAGTACTTC.

The chain uses TRBV4-1 and TRBJ2-3, with a weak D call TRBD2 (6 bases). The germline V and J ends were trimmed by 1 base and 6 bases, with 14 bases remaining between them. The CDR3 covers 15 residues. Germline V CDR1 and CDR2: MGHRA, YSYEKL. The CDR3 coding sequence is TGCGCCAGCAGCCAAGTCATAGCGGTCATGGATACGCAGTATTTT. Encoded protein: CASSQVIAVMDTQYF.

The chain is built from TRBV5-4 and TRBJ2-7, with 9 positions matching TRBD1. CDR3 length equals 17 residues. Germline-derived CDR1 and CDR2 are SGHNT and YYREEE (reference sequence). The ends lost 4 bases at V and 0 bases at J; junction bases unmatched: 11. In nucleotides, the CDR3 is TGTGCCAGCAGCGATAAGTTGTCGGGACAGGGCTCCTACGAGCAGTACTTC. Translated: CASSDKLSGQGSYEQYF.

V usage is TRBV4-1 and J usage is TRBJ2-3, with D possibly being TRBD1 or TRBD2 (5 bases each). CDR1 and CDR2 from the germline V gene are MGHRA and YSYEKL. The CDR3 has 17 amino acids. Between the trimmed V and J ends, which lost 6 bases and 1 base, there was a span of 20 bases. The CDR3 DNA sequence: TGCGCCAGCAGACGCGTAGGGGACGCCCTTCGCACAGATACGCAGTATTTT. Translated: CASRRVGDALRTDTQYF.

The chain recombines TRBV5-1 with TRBJ2-5; 9 bases align to TRBD1. The end of the DNA aligns better with TRBJ2-7, so the J call may be wrong. Germline CDR1 and CDR2: SGHRS and YFSETQ. The CDR3 has 13 residues. DNA of the CDR3: TGCGCCAGCAGCCCCCGGGACAGGGACGAGCAGTACTTC. Amino acid sequence: CASSPRDRDEQYF.

The chain employs TRBV14 and TRBJ1-2; D call uncertain. The V gene's germline CDR1 is SGHDN and CDR2 FVKESK. The CDR3 totals 15 residues. V was cut by 4 bases and J by 2 bases, with 14 bases left in between. The CDR3 coding sequence is TGTGCCAGCAGCCCTCCTGGGGTCACCAACTATGGCTACACCTTC. Amino acids: CASSPPGVTNYGYTF.

This sequence joins TRBV7-2 and TRBJ1-1; no clear D. Germline lookup yields CDR1 SGHTA and CDR2 FQGNSA. The CDR3 has 15 amino acids. Trimming took off 2 bases at V and 1 base at J, with 11 bases between the two ends. For the CDR3, the DNA is TGTGCCAGCAGCTTACAACACTCAGAGAACACTGAAGCTTTCTTT. Encoded protein: CASSLQHSENTEAFF.

The chain combines TRBV2 with TRBJ1-1; D is unresolved. The germline V and J ends were trimmed by 7 bases and 0 bases, with 15 bases remaining between them. Germline CDR1 is SNHLY and CDR2 is FYNNEI. The CDR3 contains 15 residues. The CDR3 loop is CASTGILQMNTEAFF. CDR3 nucleotide sequence: TGTGCCAGCACCGGCATTTTACAAATGAACACTGAAGCTTTCTTT.

This CDR3 is CASSPPWSSYEQYF. Here the CDR3 DNA reads TGTGCCAGCAGTCCCCCGTGGAGCTCCTACGAGCAGTACTTC. The chain has TRBV28 and TRBJ2-7; no clear D. This CDR3 region has 14 residues. Trimming shortened V by 5 bases and J by 0 bases, and 11 bases separated the two germline ends. Germline loops: CDR1 MDHEN, CDR2 SYDVKM.

The rearrangement joins TRBV27 to TRBJ2-7; 7 nucleotides line up with TRBD1. The CDR3 runs to 15 residues. Germline CDR1 and CDR2: MNHEY and SMNVEV (reference sequence). J lost 1 base, V lost 2 bases, and 5 bases had no gene match. The CDR3 DNA reads TGTGCCAGCAGTTTAAAGGTCAGGGGGTCCTACGAGCAGTACTTC. The encoded protein is CASSLKVRGSYEQYF.

V usage is TRBV9 and J usage is TRBJ2-7; 9 positions agree with TRBD1. Unmatched junction bases numbered 7, after V lost 4 bases and J lost 2 bases. CDR3 length: 15 residues. Germline CDR1 reads SGDLS; CDR2 reads YYNGEE. The CDR3 nucleotides read TGTGCCAGCAGCCCCCGGGACAGGGTCACCTACGAGCAGTACTTC. The encoded protein is CASSPRDRVTYEQYF.

The gene calls are TRBV7-3 and TRBJ2-5; 8 bases are shared with TRBD2. J lost 4 bases, V lost 0 bases, and 7 bases had no gene match. CDR1 and CDR2 from the germline V gene are SGHTA and FQGTGA. The CDR3 spans 16 residues. The CDR3 nucleotides are TGTGCCAGCAGCTTAACTAGCGGGATGGGTGGAGAGACCCAGTACTTC. Translated, it gives CASSLTSGMGGETQYF.

This clone was counted a few times. The chain's CDR3 is CSVGGSWTEAFF. The CDR3 DNA follows: TGCAGCGTTGGGGGGAGTTGGACTGAAGCTTTCTTT. The chain recombines TRBV29-1 with TRBJ1-1; TRBD1 might be the D (5 bases). Germline CDR1 and CDR2: SQVTM and ANQGSEA. The CDR3 length is 12 residues. Trimming removed 4 bases at V and 5 bases at J, with 11 bases between.

V and J are TRBV7-8 and TRBJ1-4, with 10 bases lining up with TRBD1. Trimming took 1 base from V and 8 from J; bases not matched to a gene: 10. Germline CDR1 SGHVS, CDR2 FQNEAQ. The CDR3 contains 17 residues. The CDR3 loop reads CASSLDRRQGAGEKLFF. Written as DNA, the CDR3 is TGTGCCAGCAGCTTAGATAGGCGACAGGGGGCGGGGGAAAAACTGTTTTTT.

This chain uses TRBV28 with TRBJ1-1, with 7 bases lining up with TRBD1. Germline lookup yields CDR1 MDHEN and CDR2 SYDVKM. This CDR3 region has 14 residues. With V trimmed by 7 bases and J by 4 bases, 9 bases remained unmatched. Written as DNA, the CDR3 is TGTGCCAGCACCTCGACAGGGATGTTCACTGAAGCTTTCTTT. Protein: CASTSTGMFTEAFF.

This chain joins TRBV16 and TRBJ1-1, with D unresolved. Trimming removed 3 bases from V and 8 bases from J, with 19 bases in between. Germline values: CDR1 KGHSY, CDR2 FQNENV. The CDR3 is 15 residues long. The CDR3: CASSQLAKVLVEAFF. For the CDR3, the DNA is TGTGCCAGCAGCCAGCTGGCAAAAGTACTTGTCGAAGCTTTCTTT.

This clone came up once. The rearrangement joins TRBV6-5 to TRBJ1-3, with unresolved D. This CDR3 has 14 amino acids. Trimming took off 2 bases at V and 0 bases at J, with 5 bases between the two ends. The V gene's germline CDR1 is MNHEY and CDR2 SVGAGI. Here the CDR3 DNA reads TGTGCCAGCAGTTACGGTGGCTCTGGAAACACCATATATTTT. Protein product: CASSYGGSGNTIYF.

The chain combines TRBV5-5 with TRBJ2-7, with no clear D. Germline CDR1 is SGHKS and CDR2 is YYEKEE (reference sequence). Trimming removed 4 bases at V and 4 bases at J, with 12 bases between. The CDR3 length is 13 residues. The CDR3 protein is CASSITTAYEQYF. CDR3 DNA: TGTGCCAGCAGCATAACGACTGCTTACGAGCAGTACTTC.